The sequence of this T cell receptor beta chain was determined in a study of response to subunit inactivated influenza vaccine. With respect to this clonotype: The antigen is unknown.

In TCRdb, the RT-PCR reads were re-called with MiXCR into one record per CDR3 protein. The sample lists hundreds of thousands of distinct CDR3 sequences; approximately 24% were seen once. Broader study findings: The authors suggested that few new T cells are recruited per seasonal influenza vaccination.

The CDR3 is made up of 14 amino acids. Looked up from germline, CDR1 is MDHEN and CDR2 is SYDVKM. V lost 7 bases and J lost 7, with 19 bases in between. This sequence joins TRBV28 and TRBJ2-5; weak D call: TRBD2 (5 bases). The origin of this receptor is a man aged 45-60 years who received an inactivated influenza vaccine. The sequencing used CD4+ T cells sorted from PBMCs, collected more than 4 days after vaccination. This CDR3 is CASMPAGSRGTQYF. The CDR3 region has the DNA TGTGCCAGCATGCCGGCGGGCAGCCGGGGGACCCAGTACTTC.